The clone carrying this T cell receptor (beta chain) showed up just a few times. This sample was included in a study of regulatory T cells in long-lasting Graves disease. Arm-PCR of CDR3 regions with iRepertoire HTBI primers generated TCR beta libraries. TCRdb re-analysed the multiplex PCR reads in MiXCR, keeping a single row per CDR3 protein. Of about 420,000 distinct CDR3 sequences listed, around 15% are singletons. There are 15 residues in the CDR3. The V segment lost 11 bases and the J segment 0 bases; nucleotides outside the gene matches: 10. CDR1 MGHRA and CDR2 YSYEKL come from the germline V gene. Time point in this sample: newly diagnosed GD, antithyroid drugs for less than 3 months. The TCR library was prepared using RNA isolated from PBMCs. Separately, the same data were catalogued under a study of T cells in Graves' hyperthyroidism and ophthalmopathy.

The rearrangement joins TRBV4-1 to TRBJ2-1; 7 positions match TRBD2. The TCR comes from a woman aged 18-29 years with Graves disease. The sequencing here drew on peripheral blood mononuclear cells (PBMCs), taken at new diagnosis, from a patient treated with antithyroid drugs. This CDR3 reads CASRPTSDSYNEQFF. In nucleotides, the CDR3 is TGCGCCTCTCGACCAACTAGCGACTCCTACAATGAGCAGTTCTTC.